This T cell receptor (beta chain) was captured by sequencing in a study of cytomegalovirus exposure and HLA in healthy donors. Overall study results and limits: Donors were assumed by presence/absence analyses to have roughly uniform sequencing depth. Previous analysis showed most TCR beta V segments were productive about 87% or about 30% of the time.

From germline, CDR1 is MNHEY and CDR2 SVGAGI. The germline V and J ends were trimmed by 5 bases and 5 bases, with 16 bases remaining between them. The CDR3 is 14 residues long. Of note for this clone: Its antigen is still unknown.

The PCR employed 60 Vbeta primers together with 13 Jbeta primers. Original methodology: Tens of millions of unique TCR beta chains, roughly 12 million shared, were counted in a later analysis. Only in-frame clones appear in the TCRdb table, and some are missing; sequencing was by immunoSEQ multiplex PCR. The V and J calls and clone size were taken over from that table, and D and trimming were inferred from the DNA. The sample includes roughly 140,000 clones, about 75% of them seen just once. The rearrangement uses TRBV6-5 and TRBJ2-7, with D perhaps matching TRBD2 (5 bases). Material for sequencing was PBMCs. This sequence originates from a woman in her twenties or thirties in good health and CMV-seronegative. The CDR3 is CASSPLAGDHEQYF. Written as DNA, the CDR3 is TGTGCCAGCAGTCCCCTCGCGGGCGATCACGAGCAGTACTTC.